The 2 T cell receptor beta chains below come from one sample, sequenced in a study of beta chain features in type 1 diabetes. General study points: TCRB CDR3s from Type 1 diabetes patients were moderately but significantly shorter in all four CD4+ subsets.

All of the isolated RNA was reverse transcribed, so expressed TCRB transcripts were sequenced. Profiled with immunoSEQ multiplex PCR; TCRdb holds only in-frame clones, not every one. The data contain hundreds of thousands of clones, 11% to 15% of them singletons. Their antigens remain unidentified. Sequences were obtained from naive CD4+ T cells from blood. Every receptor here comes from a man between 18 and 35 years old with type 1 diabetes.

The chain is built from TRBV10-3 and TRBJ1-2; D remains unclear. Looked up from germline, CDR1 is ENHRY and CDR2 is SYGVKD. V was shortened by 4 bases and J by 10 bases, with 13 bases between the two germline ends. The CDR3 is made up of 12 amino acids. The CDR3 reads CAISVVEGVYTF. The CDR3 bases are TGTGCCATCAGTGTGGTGGAAGGAGTCTACACCTTC.

Here the CDR3 DNA reads TGTGCCAGCAGCTCCGGACAGGCGAGCTCCTACGAGCAGTACTTC. It yields the protein CASSSGQASSYEQYF. The V and J genes are TRBV7-2 and TRBJ2-7, with 7 positions matching TRBD1. The CDR3 covers 15 residues. V shed 4 bases, J shed 0 bases, and the junction held 6 bases outside the gene matches. CDR1 and CDR2 from the germline V gene are SGHTA and FQGNSA.